This TCR beta chain was captured by sequencing in a study of T cell clonality in common variable immunodeficiency. Study conclusions and caveats: T cell subpopulation sequencing would be needed to explain CVID clonality.

CDR1 is SGHNT and CDR2 is YYREEE in the germline V gene (reference sequence). The CDR3 is 13 amino acids. With 4 bases removed from V and 3 bases from J, the gap between germline ends came to 10 bases. Many counts were recorded for this clone. The antigen remains undetermined. The read ends 3 residues shy of where the CDR3 ends; the end is completed using the germline J gene. The method was immunoSEQ multiplex PCR; TCRdb's version includes in-frame clones alone and lacks a portion of them. The sample shows tens of thousands of clones, no singletons; the ten largest hold less than 4.5%. The sample comprised peripheral blood mononuclear cells. The chain has TRBV5-4 and TRBJ1-1; D is perhaps TRBD1 (5 bases). The receptor's source is a person between 18 and 69 years old in good health. The CDR3: CASSSRDYTEAFF. The CDR3 bases that were read are TGTGCCAGCAGCAGCAGGGACTACACTGAA.